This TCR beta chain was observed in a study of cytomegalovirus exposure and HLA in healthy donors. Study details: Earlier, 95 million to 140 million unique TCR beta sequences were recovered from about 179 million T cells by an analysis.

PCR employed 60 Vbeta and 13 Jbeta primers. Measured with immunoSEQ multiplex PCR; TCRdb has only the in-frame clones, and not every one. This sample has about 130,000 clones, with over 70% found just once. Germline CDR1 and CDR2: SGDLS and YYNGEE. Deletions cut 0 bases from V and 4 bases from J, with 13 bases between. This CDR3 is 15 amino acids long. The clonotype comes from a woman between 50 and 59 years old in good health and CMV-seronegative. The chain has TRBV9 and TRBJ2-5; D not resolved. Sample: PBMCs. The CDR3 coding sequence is TGTGCCAGCAGCGTAGTTGGAAGTAGCCGAGAGACCCAGTACTTC. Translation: CASSVVGSSRETQYF.